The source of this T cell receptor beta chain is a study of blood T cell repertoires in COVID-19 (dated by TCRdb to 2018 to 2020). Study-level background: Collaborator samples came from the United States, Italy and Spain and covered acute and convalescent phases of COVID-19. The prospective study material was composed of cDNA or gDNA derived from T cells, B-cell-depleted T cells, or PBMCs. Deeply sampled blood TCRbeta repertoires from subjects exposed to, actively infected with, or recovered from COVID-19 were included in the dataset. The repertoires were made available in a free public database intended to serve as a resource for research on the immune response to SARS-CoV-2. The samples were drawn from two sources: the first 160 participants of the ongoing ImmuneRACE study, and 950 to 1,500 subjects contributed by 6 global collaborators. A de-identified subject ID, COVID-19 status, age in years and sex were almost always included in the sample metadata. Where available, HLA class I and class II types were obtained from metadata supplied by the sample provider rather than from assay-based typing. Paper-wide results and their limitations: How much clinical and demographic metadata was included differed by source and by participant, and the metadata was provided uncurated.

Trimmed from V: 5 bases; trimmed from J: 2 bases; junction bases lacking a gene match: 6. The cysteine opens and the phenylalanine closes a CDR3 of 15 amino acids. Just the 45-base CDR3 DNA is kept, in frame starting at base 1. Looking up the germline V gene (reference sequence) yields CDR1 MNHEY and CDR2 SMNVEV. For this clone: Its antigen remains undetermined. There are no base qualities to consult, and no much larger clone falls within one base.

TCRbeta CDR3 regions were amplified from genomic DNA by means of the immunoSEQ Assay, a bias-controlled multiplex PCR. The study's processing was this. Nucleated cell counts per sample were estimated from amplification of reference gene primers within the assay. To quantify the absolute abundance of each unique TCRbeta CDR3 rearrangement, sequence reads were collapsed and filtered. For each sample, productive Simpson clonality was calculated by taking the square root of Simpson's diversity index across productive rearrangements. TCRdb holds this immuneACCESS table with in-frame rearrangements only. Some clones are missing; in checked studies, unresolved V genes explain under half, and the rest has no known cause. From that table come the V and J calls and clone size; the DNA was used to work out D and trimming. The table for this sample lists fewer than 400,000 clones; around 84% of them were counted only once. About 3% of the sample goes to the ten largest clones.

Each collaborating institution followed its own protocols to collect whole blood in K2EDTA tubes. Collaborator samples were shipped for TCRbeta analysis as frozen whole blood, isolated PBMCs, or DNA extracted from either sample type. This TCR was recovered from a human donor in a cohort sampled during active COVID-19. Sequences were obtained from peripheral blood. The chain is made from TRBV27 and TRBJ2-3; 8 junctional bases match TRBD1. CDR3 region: CASSPDRGFTDTQYF. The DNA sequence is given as TGTGCCAGCAGTCCCGACAGGGGATTCACAGATACGCAGTATTTT.